This T cell receptor beta chain stems from a study of T-cell reconstitution after alpha-beta-depleted transplantation in children (TCRdb year 2016). Regarding the study in general: Using TCR repertoire profiling, the study followed T-cell immune reconstitution in a quantitative way in children after TCRalphabeta/CD19-depleted allogeneic hematopoietic cell transplantation. Findings and caveats that apply to the study as a whole: Over the following months the frequencies of hyperexpanded clones went down, and after one year T-cell counts and TCRbeta diversity were mostly credited to newly produced T cells. The high TCRbeta diversity at day 60 in some patients was ascribed to recipient T cells and intrathymic progenitors that had survived conditioning. Apparently early alphabetaT-cell count recovery about two months after transplant reportedly relied on only several hundred rapidly expanded clones derived from non-depleted graft cells.

Trimming removed 3 bases from V and 4 bases from J, leaving 15 bases between the germline ends. From cysteine to phenylalanine, the CDR3 is 15 amino acids long. Solely the CDR3 DNA is kept, with 45 bases framed from the first base. CDR1 and CDR2 were assigned from the germline V gene as KGHSH and LQKENI. What the treatment or condition label conveys for this sample: allogeneic hematopoietic cell transplantation with graft depleted of TCRalphabeta T cells and CD19 B cells. Transplant recipients were children who received TCRalphabeta/CD19-depleted allogeneic hematopoietic cell grafts. Library creation used PCR. The sequencer was an Illumina HiSeq 2500. TCR library preparation used molecular barcoding, with unique molecular identifiers applied to normalize quantification of the TCRbeta repertoire. TCRdb applied fastp at Q25 and MiXCR to the public reads, then kept only in-frame beta chains. All rows with the same CDR3 protein become a single entry with the most common DNA and genes. Recorded for this sample are roughly 100,000 distinct CDR3 sequences; around 7.8% of them occurred a single time. Around 15% of the sample lies in the top ten.

This clonotype was seen more than once but under ten times. The antigen this receptor binds is unknown. No much larger clone is present one base from it, and per-base qualities are unavailable. The receptor was derived from a boy younger than 10 with acute lymphoblastic leukemia, due to receive a stem cell transplant. The specimen comprised PBMCs, sampled before TCRalphabeta/CD19-depleted stem cell transplant. The V and J genes are TRBV18 and TRBJ2-5; matching of 6 bases hints at TRBD1 as the D gene. CDR3 sequence: CASSPTGGQRETQYF. In nucleotide form, the sequence is TGTGCCAGCTCACCGACAGGAGGACAGCGAGAGACCCAGTACTTC.